This T cell receptor beta chain comes out of a study of T cell responses to AZD1222 COVID-19 vaccine (TCRdb year 2021). The study in broad terms: A total of under 250 trial participants underwent TCR sequencing, of whom about 200 had received two doses of AZD1222 and around 25 had received two doses of the MenACWY control vaccine. Trial participants were enrolled by age into subgroups of 18-55, 56-69 and 70-plus years, and around 150, 29 and 61 TCR-sequenced participants, respectively, were included in these subgroups. What the research found in general, with its limitations: Participants were mostly white British and included more females than males, and it was suggested by the authors that clonal diversity may have been underestimated. Nearly half of unique spike-specific TCRs reportedly recognized epitopes outside regions mutated in the B.1.351 and B.1.1.7 variants. The 56-69-year group was small, and its depth increase did not reach significance, likely because of low power. Conclusions about previously exposed vaccinees are limited because only a handful of AZD1222 recipients were SARS-CoV-2 seropositive at baseline. Spike-specific TCR breadth and depth rose significantly after two AZD1222 doses compared with day 0 and with MenACWY recipients. Because no day 14 peak-response samples were available, repertoires were characterized only after the peak T cell response. Vaccine-associated CD4 TCRs spanned the whole spike protein, with dominant responses in regions 160-218 and 743-854.

The germline V gene encodes CDR1 GTSNPN and CDR2 SVGIG (reference sequence). Its CDR3 holds 13 amino acids, cysteine through phenylalanine. The CDR3 DNA has 39 bases and is translated from base 1. V and J lose 3 bases and 0 bases, and a span of 9 bases separates them. Points on this clone: Its antigen is unknown. Per-nucleotide qualities are absent, and no much larger clonotype sits a single base away.

The time point label, read with the paper, signifies: baseline before first vaccination. Per the publication, the treatment or condition label means: meningococcal conjugate vaccine given as trial control. Vaccinee samples came from UK trials COV001 and COV002, including a single-blind randomized controlled phase 2/3 trial of AZD1222 (ChAdOx1 nCoV-19) in healthy adults. Trial participant PBMC samples were collected at day 0 and day 28 after the second dose for TCRbeta chain sequencing. The CDR3 regions of human TCRbeta chains were subjected to immunosequencing. The authors' analysis ran thus. Repertoire TCRs were checked for matches against a reference library of SARS-CoV-2-specific TCRs that had been generated using the MIRA antigen-specificity platform. Breadth was defined as the fraction of unique TCRs that were SARS-CoV-2-associated, and depth was defined as the fraction of total T cells that were SARS-CoV-2-associated. Using the MIRA data, every spike-specific TCR was mapped to the spike region that the TCR reacted to and assigned to either a CD4 or a CD8 class. Log10-transformed breadth and depth values were compared by one-way ANOVA with Sidak's multiple comparisons tests. The table comes from immuneACCESS by way of TCRdb, which keeps in-frame sequences with V and J called. Part of the clones is missing from these tables; in studies checked, under half for an unresolved V gene and the rest for unknown reasons. V, J and clone size are taken as reported in that table, and D and trimming were inferred from the DNA itself. For this sample there are about 90,000 clones; around nine tenths appear just once. Of the sample, 10% falls within the top ten clones.

This clonotype originated in an adult in good health. Recombination linked TRBV30 to TRBJ2-7; a tentative D match to TRBD2 spans 6 bases. The source was peripheral blood, collected on day 0 of MenACWY control vaccination. The CDR3 region has the sequence CAWRLAGSYEQYF. The nucleotide sequence reads TGTGCCTGGAGACTAGCCGGCTCCTACGAGCAGTACTTC.